Listed here are 2 T cell receptor beta chains from one sample, sequenced in a study of vaccination effects on CD4 cells after COVID-19 (dated by TCRdb to 2021 to 2024). The ViraFEST assay stimulated PBMC with viral peptide pools and then used TCR sequencing to identify antigen-specific CD4+ T cell clonotypes by expansion. After less than 13 days of culture, CD4+ T cells were isolated with the EasySep CD4+ T cell isolation kit. The absence of prior SARS-CoV-2 infection in healthy vaccine recipients was confirmed by negative nucleocapsid antibodies before and after vaccination. These receptors have no known antigen. The protocol used for the library was the immunoSEQ multiplex PCR assay. TCRdb provides this immuneACCESS table in a form limited to in-frame rearrangements. Some clones are lacking; in checked studies, under half of them reflect an unresolved V gene, and why the rest are absent is not known. The table for this sample lists roughly 63,000 clones; 80% of them were counted only once. Roughly an eighth of the sample goes to the ten largest clones.

The specimen was CD4+ T cells from PBMCs cultured with SARS-CoV-2 spike peptides, collected before COVID-19 vaccination. Per the publication, the cell subset or site label means: SARS-CoV-2 spike overlapping peptide pool stimulation. These TCRs come from a human donor who received a COVID-19 vaccine.

This sequence joins TRBV6-5 and TRBJ1-5; D is unclear. Trimming cost V 6 bases and J 2 bases, with 14 bases left between them. The CDR3 is made up of 15 amino acids. CDR1 and CDR2 (germline): MNHEY, SVGAGI. The CDR3 sequence is CASRVQREGNQPQHF. CDR3 DNA sequence: TGTGCCAGCAGAGTACAGAGAGAGGGCAATCAGCCCCAGCATTTT.

The table lists this clone with a few counts. The genes are TRBV6-5 and TRBJ1-6, with 8 bases lining up with TRBD1. CDR1 and CDR2 (germline): MNHEY, SVGAGI. J was trimmed by 9 bases and V by 3 bases; bases with no gene match: 4. This CDR3 contains 14 residues. CDR3 nucleotides: TGTGCCAGCAGTTATCAGGGGGCGCGTTCACCCCTCCACTTT. This codes for CASSYQGARSPLHF.